The source of this TCR beta chain is a study of monozygotic twins with inflammatory bowel disease. TCRdb re-called the 5' RACE reads, yielding one record per CDR3 amino acid sequence without DNA. The table lists fewer than 550,000 distinct CDR3 sequences. Concerning this clonotype: Its specificity is not known.

This CDR3 contains 14 residues. Germline V gene data show CDR1 as SGHAT and CDR2 as FQNNGV. The study's findings and limits: IBD patients carried less diverse TCRbeta repertoires (inverse Simpson) than healthy co-twins.

The J gene is TRBJ1-1, the V gene TRBV11-2; the D call of TRBD1 rests on TCRdb alone, since no DNA is present to check it. This TCR was sampled from a human donor with ulcerative colitis or Crohn's disease, or a healthy co-twin of an affected twin (not recorded which). The source material was blood. The CDR3 sequence is CASSLGQGFAEAFF.